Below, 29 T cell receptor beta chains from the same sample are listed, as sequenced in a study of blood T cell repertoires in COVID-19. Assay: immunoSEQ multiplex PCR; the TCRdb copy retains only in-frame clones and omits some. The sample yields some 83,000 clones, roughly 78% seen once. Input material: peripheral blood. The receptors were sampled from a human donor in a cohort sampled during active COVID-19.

The CDR3 loop reads CASRDRTSTYEQYF. In DNA, the CDR3 is TGTGCCAGCAGGGACAGGACCTCGACCTACGAGCAGTACTTC. The chain links TRBV28 to TRBJ2-7, with 7 bases that match TRBD1. Losses at the gene ends were 6 bases for V and 2 bases for J; bases not matched to a gene: 7. This CDR3 contains 14 residues. Germline-derived CDR1 and CDR2 are MDHEN and SYDVKM.

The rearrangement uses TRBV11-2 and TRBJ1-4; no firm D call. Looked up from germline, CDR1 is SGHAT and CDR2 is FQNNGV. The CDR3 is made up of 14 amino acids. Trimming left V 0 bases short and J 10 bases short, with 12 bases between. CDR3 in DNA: TGTGCCAGCAGCTTAGACACCCGGGGTGGAAAACTGTTTTTT. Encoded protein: CASSLDTRGGKLFF.

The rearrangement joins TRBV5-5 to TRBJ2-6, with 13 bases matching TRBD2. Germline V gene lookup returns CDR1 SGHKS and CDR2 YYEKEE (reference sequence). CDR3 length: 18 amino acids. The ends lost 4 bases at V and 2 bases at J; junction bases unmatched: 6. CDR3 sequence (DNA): TGTGCCAGCAGCCCAAAGGGACTAGCGGGGACTGGGGCCAACGTCCTGACTTTC. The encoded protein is CASSPKGLAGTGANVLTF.

DNA for the CDR3: TGCGCCAGCAGGGGTAGGGAGGGGAACACTGAAGCTTTCTTT. Translation gives CASRGREGNTEAFF. This chain uses TRBV5-1 with TRBJ1-1, with no clear D. CDR1 SGHRS and CDR2 YFSETQ come from the germline V gene. The V end lost 5 bases, the J end lost 1 base, and 12 bases lay between the germline ends. This CDR3 region has 14 residues.

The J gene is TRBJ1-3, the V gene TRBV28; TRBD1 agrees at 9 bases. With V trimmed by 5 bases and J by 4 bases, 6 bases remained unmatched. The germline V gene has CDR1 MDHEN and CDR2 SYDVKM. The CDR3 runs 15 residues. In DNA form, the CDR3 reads TGTGCCAGCAGTCTACAGGGGGCATCAGGAAACACCATATATTTT. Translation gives CASSLQGASGNTIYF.

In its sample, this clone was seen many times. CDR3 coding DNA: TGTGCCAGCAGCCAAGTGGGACAAGCCTACGAGCAGTACTTC. Its protein is CASSQVGQAYEQYF. This chain connects TRBV3-1 (or the pseudogene TRBV3-2) to TRBJ2-7, with D possibly matching TRBD1 (6 bases). The CDR3 is made up of 14 amino acids. The V and J ends lost 1 base and 2 bases respectively, with 9 bases between them. Germline-derived CDR1 and CDR2 are LGHDT and YNNKEL (reference sequence).

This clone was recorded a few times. The DNA for the CDR3 is TGTGCCAGCAGCACACCCGGCGGAACAGGGGGCGATTCACCCCTCCACTTT. This gives the protein CASSTPGGTGGDSPLHF. The gene calls are TRBV7-9 and TRBJ1-6; 9 positions match TRBD1. The CDR3 has 17 residues. CDR1 is SEHNR, CDR2 FQNEAQ, per germline (reference sequence). The trim removed 5 bases at V and 8 bases at J, leaving 13 bases unmatched.

CDR3 DNA sequence: TGCGCCAGCAGCTTAGAGGGACAGGGGGCATCAGATACGCAGTATTTT. Translating it yields CASSLEGQGASDTQYF. V is TRBV5-1 and J is TRBJ2-3; 12 nucleotides match TRBD1. Trimming took 2 bases from V and 4 from J; bases not matched to a gene: 5. This CDR3 spans 16 amino acids. Germline values: CDR1 SGHRS, CDR2 YFSETQ.

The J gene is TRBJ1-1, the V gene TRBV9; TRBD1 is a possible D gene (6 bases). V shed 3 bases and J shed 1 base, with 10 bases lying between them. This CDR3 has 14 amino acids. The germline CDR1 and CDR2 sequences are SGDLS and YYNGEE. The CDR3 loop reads CASSARTENTEAFF. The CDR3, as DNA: TGTGCCAGCAGCGCCAGGACAGAGAACACTGAAGCTTTCTTT.

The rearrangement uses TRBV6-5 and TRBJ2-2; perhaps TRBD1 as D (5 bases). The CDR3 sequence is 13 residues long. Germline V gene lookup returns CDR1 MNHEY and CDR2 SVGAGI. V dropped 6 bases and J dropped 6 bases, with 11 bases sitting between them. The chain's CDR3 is CASRQGHPGELFF. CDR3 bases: TGTGCCAGCAGGCAGGGCCACCCCGGGGAGCTGTTTTTT.

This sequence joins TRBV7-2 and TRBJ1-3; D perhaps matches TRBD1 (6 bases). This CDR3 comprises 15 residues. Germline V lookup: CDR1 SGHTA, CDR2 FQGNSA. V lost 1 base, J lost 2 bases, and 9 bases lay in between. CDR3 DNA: TGTGCCAGCAGCTTAGTGGCAGGGGCTGGAAACACCATATATTTT. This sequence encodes CASSLVAGAGNTIYF.

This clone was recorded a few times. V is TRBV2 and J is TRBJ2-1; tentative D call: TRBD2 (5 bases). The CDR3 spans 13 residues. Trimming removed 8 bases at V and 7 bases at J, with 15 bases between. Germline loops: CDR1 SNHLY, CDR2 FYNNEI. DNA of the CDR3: TGTGCCAGCGGTCGGGAACGTATGAATGAGCAGTTCTTC. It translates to CASGRERMNEQFF.

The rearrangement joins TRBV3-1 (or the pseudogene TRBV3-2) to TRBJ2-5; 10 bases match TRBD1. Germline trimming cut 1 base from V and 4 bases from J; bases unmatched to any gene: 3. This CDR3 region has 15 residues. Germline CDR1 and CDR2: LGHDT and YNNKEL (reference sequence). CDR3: CASSQAWTGGETQYF. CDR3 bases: TGTGCCAGCAGCCAAGCTTGGACAGGGGGAGAGACCCAGTACTTC.

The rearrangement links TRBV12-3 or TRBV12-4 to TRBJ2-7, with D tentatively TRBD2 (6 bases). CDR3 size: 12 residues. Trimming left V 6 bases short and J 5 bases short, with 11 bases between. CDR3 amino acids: CASSPGGDEQYF. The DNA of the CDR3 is TGTGCCAGCAGCCCCGGAGGGGACGAGCAGTACTTC.

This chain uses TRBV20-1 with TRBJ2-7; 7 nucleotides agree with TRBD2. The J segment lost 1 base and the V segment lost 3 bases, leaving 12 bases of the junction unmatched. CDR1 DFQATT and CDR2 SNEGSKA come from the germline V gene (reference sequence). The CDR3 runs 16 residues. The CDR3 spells CSASSSGGSPSYEQYF. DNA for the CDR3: TGCAGTGCTAGTTCTAGCGGAGGGTCCCCTTCCTACGAGCAGTACTTC.

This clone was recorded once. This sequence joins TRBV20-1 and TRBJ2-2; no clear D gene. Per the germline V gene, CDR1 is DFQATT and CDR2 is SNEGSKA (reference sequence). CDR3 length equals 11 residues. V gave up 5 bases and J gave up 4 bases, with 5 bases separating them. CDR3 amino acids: CSALFTGELFF. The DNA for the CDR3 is TGCAGTGCTCTCTTCACCGGGGAGCTGTTTTTT.

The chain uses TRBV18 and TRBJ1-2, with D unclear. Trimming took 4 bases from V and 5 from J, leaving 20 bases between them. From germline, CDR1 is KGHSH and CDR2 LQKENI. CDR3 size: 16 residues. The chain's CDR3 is CASSLNVDSIIYGYTF. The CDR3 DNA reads TGTGCCAGCTCACTAAACGTCGATAGCATCATATATGGCTACACCTTC.

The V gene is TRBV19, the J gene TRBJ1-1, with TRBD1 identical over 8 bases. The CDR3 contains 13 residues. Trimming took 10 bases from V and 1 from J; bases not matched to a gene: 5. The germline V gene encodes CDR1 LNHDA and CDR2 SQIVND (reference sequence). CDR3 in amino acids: CATGGQANTEAFF. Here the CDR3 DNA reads TGTGCCACCGGGGGACAGGCGAACACTGAAGCTTTCTTT.

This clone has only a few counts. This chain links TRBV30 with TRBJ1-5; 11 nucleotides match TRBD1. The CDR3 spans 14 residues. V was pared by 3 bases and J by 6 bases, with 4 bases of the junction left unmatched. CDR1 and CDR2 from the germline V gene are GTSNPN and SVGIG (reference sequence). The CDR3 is CAWSPGQGGQPQHF. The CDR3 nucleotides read TGTGCCTGGAGCCCGGGACAGGGGGGTCAGCCCCAGCATTTT.

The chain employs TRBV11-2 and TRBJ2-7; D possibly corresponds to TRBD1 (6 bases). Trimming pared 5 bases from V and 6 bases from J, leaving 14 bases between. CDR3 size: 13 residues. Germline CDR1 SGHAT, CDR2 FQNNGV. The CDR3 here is CASSPATGVEQYF. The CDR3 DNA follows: TGTGCCAGCAGCCCGGCGACAGGCGTCGAGCAGTACTTC.

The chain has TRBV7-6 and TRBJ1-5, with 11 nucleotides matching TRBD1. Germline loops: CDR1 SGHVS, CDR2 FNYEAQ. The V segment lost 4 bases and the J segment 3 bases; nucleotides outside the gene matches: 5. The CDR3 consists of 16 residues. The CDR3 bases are TGTGCCAGCAGCTCCGGGACAGGGGGAACCAATCAGCCCCAGCATTTT. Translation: CASSSGTGGTNQPQHF.

The chain's CDR3 is CASSLVGNRDTTNEKLFF. In DNA, the CDR3 is TGTGCCAGCAGCTTAGTGGGGAACAGGGATACAACTAATGAAAAACTGTTTTTT. J is TRBJ1-4 and V is TRBV7-9; tentative D call: TRBD1 (6 bases). This CDR3 is built from 18 residues. Between the trimmed V and J ends, which lost 1 base and 0 bases, there was a span of 15 bases. CDR1 is SEHNR and CDR2 is FQNEAQ in the germline V gene (reference sequence).

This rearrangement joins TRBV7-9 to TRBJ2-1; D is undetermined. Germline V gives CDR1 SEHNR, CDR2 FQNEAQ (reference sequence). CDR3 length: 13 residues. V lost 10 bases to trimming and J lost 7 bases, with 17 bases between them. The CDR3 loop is CATPGSVPNEQFF. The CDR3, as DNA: TGTGCCACCCCCGGGTCAGTACCGAATGAGCAGTTCTTC. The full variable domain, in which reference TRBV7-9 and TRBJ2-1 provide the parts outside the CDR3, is DTGVSQNPRHKITKRGQNVTFRCDPISEHNRLYWYRQTLGQGPEFLTYFQNEAQLEKSRLLSDRFSAERPKGSFSTLEIQRTEQGDSAMYLCATPGSVPNEQFFGPGTRLTVL.

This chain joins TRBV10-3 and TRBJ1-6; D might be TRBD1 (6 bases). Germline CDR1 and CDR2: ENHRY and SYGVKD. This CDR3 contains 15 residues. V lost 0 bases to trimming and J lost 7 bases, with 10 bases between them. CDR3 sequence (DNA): TGTGCCATCAGTGAGTCAGGGGGAGTAAATTCACCCCTCCACTTT. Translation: CAISESGGVNSPLHF.

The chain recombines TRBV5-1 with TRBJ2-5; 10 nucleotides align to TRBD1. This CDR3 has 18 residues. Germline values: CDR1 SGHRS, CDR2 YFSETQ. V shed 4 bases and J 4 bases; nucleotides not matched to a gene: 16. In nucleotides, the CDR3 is TGCGCCAGCAGCCCCCTGACAGGGGGCGAGGTATTCGGAGAGACCCAGTACTTC. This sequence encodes CASSPLTGGEVFGETQYF.

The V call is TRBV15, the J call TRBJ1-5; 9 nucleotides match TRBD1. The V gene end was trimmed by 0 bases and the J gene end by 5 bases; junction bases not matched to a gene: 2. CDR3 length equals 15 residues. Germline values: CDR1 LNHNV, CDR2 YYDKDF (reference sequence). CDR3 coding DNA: TGTGCCACCAGCAGAGATACAGGGGGCCATCAGCCCCAGCATTTT. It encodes CATSRDTGGHQPQHF.

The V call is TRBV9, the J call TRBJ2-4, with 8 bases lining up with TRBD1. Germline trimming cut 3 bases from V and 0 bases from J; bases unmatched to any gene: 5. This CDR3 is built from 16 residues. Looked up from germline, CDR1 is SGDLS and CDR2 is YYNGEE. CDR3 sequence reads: CASSGPGTGAKNIQYF. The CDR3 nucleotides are TGTGCCAGCAGCGGTCCCGGGACAGGAGCCAAAAACATTCAGTACTTC.

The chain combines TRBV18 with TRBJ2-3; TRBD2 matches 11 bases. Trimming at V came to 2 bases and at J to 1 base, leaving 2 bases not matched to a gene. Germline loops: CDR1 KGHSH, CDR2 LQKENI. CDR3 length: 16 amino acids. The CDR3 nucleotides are TGTGCCAGCTCACCATCACTAGCGGGGGGCACAGATACGCAGTATTTT. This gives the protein CASSPSLAGGTDTQYF.

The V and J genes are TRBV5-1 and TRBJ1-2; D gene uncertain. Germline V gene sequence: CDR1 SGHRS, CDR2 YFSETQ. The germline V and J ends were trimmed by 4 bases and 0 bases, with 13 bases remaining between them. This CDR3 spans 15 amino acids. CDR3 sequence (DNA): TGCGCCAGCAGCATGGGAGGGCCCCCTAACTATGGCTACACCTTC. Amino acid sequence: CASSMGGPPNYGYTF. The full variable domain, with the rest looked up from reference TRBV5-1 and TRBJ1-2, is KAGVTQTPRYLIKTRGQQVTLSCSPISGHRSVSWYQQTPGQGLQFLFEYFSETQRNKGNFPGRFSGRQFSNSRSEMNVSTLELGDSALYLCASSMGGPPNYGYTFGSGTRLTVV.